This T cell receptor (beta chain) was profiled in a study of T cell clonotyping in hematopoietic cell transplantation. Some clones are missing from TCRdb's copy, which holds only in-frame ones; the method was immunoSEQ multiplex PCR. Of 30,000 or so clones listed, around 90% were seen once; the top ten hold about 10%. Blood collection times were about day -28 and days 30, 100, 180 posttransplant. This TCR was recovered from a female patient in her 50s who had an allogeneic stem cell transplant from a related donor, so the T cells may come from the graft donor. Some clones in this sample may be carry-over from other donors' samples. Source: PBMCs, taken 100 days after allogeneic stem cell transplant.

This CDR3 reads CASSLERGTEAFF. DNA of the CDR3: TGCGCCAGCAGCCTCGAACGGGGGACTGAAGCTTTCTTT. V and J are TRBV4-1 and TRBJ1-1, with a weak D call TRBD1 (5 bases). The V gene's germline CDR1 is MGHRA and CDR2 YSYEKL. The V end was cut by 4 bases, the J end by 5 bases, with 11 bases between. CDR3 length: 13 residues.